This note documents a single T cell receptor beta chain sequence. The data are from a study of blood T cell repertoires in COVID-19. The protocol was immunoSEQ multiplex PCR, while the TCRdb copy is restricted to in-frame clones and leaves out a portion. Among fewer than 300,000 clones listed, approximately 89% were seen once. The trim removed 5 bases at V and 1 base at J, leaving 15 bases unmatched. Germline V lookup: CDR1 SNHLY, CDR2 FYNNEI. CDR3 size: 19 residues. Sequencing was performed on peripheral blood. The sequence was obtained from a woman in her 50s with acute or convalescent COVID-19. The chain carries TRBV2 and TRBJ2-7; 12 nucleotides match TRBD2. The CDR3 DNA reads TGTGCCAGCAGTACGTCATTGACTAGCGGGAGAATGTATTCCTACGAGCAGTACTTC. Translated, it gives CASSTSLTSGRMYSYEQYF. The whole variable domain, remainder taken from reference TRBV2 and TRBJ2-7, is EPEVTQTPSHQVTQMGQEVILRCVPISNHLYFYWYRQILGQKVEFLVSFYNNEISEKSEIFDDQFSVERPDGSNFTLKIRSTKLEDSAMYFCASSTSLTSGRMYSYEQYFGPGTRLTVT.